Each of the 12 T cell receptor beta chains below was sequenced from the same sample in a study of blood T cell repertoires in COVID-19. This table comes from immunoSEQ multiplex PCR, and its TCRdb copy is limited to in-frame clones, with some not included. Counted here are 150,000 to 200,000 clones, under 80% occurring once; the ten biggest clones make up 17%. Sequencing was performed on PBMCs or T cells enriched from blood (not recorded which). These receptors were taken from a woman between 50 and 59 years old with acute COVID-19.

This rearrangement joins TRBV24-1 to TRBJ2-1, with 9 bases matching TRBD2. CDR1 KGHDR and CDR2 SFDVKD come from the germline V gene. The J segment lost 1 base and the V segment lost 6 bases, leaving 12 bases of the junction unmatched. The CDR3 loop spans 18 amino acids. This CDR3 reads CATSTIAGAGGSYNEQFF. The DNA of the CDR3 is TGTGCCACCAGTACCATAGCGGGGGCCGGGGGGTCCTACAATGAGCAGTTCTTC.

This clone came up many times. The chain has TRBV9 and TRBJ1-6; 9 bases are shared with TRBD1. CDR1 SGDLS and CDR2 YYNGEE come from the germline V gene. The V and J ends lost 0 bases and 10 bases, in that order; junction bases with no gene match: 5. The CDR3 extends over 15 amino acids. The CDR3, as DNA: TGTGCCAGCAGCGTAGCGACAGGGGGTAGGTCACCCCTCCACTTT. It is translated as CASSVATGGRSPLHF.

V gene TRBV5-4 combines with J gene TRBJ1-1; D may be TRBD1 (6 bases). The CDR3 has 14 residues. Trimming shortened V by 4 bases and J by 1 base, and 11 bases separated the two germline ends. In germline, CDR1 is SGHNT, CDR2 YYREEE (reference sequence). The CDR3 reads CASSQGTENTEAFF. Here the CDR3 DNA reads TGTGCCAGCAGCCAGGGGACGGAGAACACTGAAGCTTTCTTT.

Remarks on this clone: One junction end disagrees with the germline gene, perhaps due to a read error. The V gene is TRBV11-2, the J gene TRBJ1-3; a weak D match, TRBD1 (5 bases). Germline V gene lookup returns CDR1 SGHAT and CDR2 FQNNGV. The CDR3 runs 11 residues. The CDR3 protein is CASSLVGTKEF. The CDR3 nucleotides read TGTGCCAGCAGCTTAGTTGGGACTAAGGAGTTT.

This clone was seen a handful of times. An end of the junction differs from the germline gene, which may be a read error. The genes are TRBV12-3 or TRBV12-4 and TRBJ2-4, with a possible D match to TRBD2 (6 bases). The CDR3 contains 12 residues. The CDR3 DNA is TGTGCCAGCAGTCCGCCATCGGGGGTCGGACACTTC. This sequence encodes CASSPPSGVGHF.

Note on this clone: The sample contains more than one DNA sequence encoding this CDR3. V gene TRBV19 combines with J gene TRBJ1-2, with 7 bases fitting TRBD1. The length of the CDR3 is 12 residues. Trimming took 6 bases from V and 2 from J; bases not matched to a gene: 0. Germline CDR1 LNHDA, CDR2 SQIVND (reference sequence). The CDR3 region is CASRQGNYGYTF. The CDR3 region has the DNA TGTGCCAGTAGACAGGGGAACTATGGCTACACCTTC.

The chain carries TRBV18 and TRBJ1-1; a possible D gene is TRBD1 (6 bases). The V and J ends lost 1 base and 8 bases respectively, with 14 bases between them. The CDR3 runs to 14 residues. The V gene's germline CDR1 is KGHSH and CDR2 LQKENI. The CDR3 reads CASSPLRTEGEAFF. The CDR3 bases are TGTGCCAGCTCACCACTACGGACAGAGGGGGAAGCTTTCTTT.

The CDR3 nucleotides are TGTGCCAGCGCAAGCGGAACCTCTGGAAACACCATATATTTT. Amino acids: CASASGTSGNTIYF. This chain joins TRBV6-5 and TRBJ1-3; D unclear. The CDR3 runs to 14 residues. Germline CDR1 and CDR2: MNHEY and SVGAGI. V was pared by 8 bases and J by 0 bases, with 11 bases between.

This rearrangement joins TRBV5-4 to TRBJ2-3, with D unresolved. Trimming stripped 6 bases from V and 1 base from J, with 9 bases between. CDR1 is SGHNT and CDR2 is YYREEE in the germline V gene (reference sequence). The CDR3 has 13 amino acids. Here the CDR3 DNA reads TGTGCCAGCACCCCCCCCGGCACAGATACGCAGTATTTT. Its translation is CASTPPGTDTQYF.

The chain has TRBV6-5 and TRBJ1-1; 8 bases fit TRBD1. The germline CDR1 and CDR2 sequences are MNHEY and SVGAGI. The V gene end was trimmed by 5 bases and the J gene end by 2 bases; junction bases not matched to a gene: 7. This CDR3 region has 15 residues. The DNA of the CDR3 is TGTGCCAGCAGTCCCCCGACAGGGGTAAACACTGAAGCTTTCTTT. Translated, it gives CASSPPTGVNTEAFF.

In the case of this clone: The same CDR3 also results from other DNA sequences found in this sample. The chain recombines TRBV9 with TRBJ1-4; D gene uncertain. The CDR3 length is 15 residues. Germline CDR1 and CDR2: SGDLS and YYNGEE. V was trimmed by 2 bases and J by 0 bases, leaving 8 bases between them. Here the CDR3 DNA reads TGTGCCAGCAGCGTGGGAGCGTCAACTAATGAAAAACTGTTTTTT. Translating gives CASSVGASTNEKLFF.

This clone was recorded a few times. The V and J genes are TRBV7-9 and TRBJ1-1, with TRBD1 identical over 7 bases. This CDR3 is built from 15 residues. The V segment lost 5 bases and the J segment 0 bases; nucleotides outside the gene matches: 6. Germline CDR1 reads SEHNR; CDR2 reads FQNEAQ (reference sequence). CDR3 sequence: CASSPRQGMNTEAFF. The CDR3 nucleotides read TGTGCCAGCAGCCCTCGACAGGGCATGAACACTGAAGCTTTCTTT. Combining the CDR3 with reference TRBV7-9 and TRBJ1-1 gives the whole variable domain DTGVSQNPRHKITKRGQNVTFRCDPISEHNRLYWYRQTLGQGPEFLTYFQNEAQLEKSRLLSDRFSAERPKGSFSTLEIQRTEQGDSAMYLCASSPRQGMNTEAFFGQGTRLTVV.